The 2 T cell receptor beta chains below all came from one sample that was sequenced in a study of T cell repertoires in cytomegalovirus infection. TCRdb re-called the reads with MiXCR, one entry per CDR3 protein. Altogether some 400,000 distinct CDR3 sequences are present, 15% to 20% being singletons, with the ten largest covering under 9%. Material for sequencing was PBMCs. Every receptor here comes from a human donor in good health (CMV status not recorded). Some clones in this sample may be carry-over from other donors' samples.

DNA for the CDR3: TGTGCCAGCAGTTCTAGCGGGGGAGCTGAGCAGTTCTTC. Protein product: CASSSSGGAEQFF. The rearrangement uses TRBV2 and TRBJ2-1; 10 nucleotides line up with TRBD2. After removal of 5 bases from V and 9 bases from J, the junction contained 4 bases not matched to a gene. The CDR3 sequence is 13 residues long. Germline V gene data show CDR1 as SNHLY and CDR2 as FYNNEI.

This clonotype turned up a few times. The chain has TRBV30 and TRBJ2-3; the match to TRBD1 covers 7 bases. CDR3 length: 14 residues. V was pared by 2 bases and J by 1 base, with 3 bases of the junction left unmatched. In germline, CDR1 is GTSNPN, CDR2 SVGIG (reference sequence). The CDR3 here is CAWSTGEGTDTQYF. In DNA, the CDR3 is TGTGCCTGGAGTACAGGGGAAGGCACAGATACGCAGTATTTT.